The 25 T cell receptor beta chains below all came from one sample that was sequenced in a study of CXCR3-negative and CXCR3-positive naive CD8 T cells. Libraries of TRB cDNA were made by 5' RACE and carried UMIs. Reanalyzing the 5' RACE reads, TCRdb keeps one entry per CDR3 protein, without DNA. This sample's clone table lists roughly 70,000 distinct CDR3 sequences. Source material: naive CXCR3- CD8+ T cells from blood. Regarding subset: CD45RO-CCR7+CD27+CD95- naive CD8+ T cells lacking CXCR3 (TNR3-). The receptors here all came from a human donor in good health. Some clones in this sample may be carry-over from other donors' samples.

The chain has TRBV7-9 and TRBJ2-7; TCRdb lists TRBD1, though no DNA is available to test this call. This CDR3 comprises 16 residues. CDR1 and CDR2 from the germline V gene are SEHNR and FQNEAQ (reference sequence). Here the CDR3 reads CASSLGSGHRYYEQYF.

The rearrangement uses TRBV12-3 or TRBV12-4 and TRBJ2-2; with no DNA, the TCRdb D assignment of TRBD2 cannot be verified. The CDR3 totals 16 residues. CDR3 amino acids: CASRRLAEANTGELFF.

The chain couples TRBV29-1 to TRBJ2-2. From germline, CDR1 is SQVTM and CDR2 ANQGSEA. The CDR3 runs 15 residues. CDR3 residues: CSVEVAETNTGELFF.

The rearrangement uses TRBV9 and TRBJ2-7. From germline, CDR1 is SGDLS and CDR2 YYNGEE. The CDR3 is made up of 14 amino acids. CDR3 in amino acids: CASSVAGRSYEQYF.

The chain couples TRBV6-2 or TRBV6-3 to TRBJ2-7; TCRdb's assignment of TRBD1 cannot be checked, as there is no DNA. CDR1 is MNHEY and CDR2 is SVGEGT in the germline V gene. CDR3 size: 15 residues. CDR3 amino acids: CASSSAIGRGAEQYF.

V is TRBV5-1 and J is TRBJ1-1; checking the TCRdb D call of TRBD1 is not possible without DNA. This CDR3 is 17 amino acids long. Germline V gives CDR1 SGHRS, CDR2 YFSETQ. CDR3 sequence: CASTGMRKGDPNTEAFF.

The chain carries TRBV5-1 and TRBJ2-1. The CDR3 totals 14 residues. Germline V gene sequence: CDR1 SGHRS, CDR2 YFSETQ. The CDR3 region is CASSLASSSYEQYF. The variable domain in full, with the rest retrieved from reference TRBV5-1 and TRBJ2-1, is KAGVTQTPRYLIKTRGQQVTLSCSPISGHRSVSWYQQTPGQGLQFLFEYFSETQRNKGNFPGRFSGRQFSNSRSEMNVSTLELGDSALYLCASSLASSSYEQYFGPGTRLTVL.

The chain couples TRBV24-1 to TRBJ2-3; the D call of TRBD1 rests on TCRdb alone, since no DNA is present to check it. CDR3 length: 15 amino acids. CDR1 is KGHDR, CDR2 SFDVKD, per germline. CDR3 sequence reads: CATSDLWGSVDTQYF.

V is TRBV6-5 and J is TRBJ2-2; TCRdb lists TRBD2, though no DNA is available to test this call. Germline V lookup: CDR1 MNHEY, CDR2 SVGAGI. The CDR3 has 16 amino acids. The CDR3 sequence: CASNPGLAGYTGELFF.

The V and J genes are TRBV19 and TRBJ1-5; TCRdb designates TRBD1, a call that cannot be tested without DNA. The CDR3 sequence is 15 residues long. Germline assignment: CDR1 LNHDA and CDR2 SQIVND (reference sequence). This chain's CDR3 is CASKPGQLSNQPQHF.

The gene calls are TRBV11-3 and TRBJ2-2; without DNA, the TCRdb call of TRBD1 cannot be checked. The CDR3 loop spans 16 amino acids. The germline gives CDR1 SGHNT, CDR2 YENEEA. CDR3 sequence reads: CASSLRGAGDTGELFF.

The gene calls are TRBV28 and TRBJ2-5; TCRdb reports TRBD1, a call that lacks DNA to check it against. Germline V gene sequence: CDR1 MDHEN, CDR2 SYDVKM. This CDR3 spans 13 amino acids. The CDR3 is CASSFGTGRAQYF. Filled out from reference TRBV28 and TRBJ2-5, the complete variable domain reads DVKVTQSSRYLVKRTGEKVFLECVQDMDHENMFWYRQDPGLGLRLIYFSYDVKMKEKGDIPEGYSVSREKKERFSLILESASTNQTSMYLCASSFGTGRAQYFGPGTRLLVL.

CDR3 protein: CSVEPQDSYEQYF. This chain joins TRBV29-1 and TRBJ2-7. CDR3 size: 13 residues. The germline V gene has CDR1 SQVTM and CDR2 ANQGSEA.

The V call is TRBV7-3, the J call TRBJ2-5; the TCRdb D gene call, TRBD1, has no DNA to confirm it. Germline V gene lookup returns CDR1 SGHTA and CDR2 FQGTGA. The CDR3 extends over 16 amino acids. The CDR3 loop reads CASSSAGTGFGETQYF.

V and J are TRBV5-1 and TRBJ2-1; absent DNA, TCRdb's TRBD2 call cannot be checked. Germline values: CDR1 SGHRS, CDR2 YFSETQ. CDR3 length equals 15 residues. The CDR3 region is CASSWTSLEEYEQFF.

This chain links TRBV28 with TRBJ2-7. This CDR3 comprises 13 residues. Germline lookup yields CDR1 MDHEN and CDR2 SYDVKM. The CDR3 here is CASSPGISYEQYF.

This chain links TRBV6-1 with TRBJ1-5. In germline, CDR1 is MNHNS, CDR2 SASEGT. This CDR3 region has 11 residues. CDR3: CASSEVMPQHF.

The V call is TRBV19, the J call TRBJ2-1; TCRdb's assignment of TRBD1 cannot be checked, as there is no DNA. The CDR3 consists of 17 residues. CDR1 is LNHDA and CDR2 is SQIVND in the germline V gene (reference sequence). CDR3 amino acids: CASSIDRWGASYNEQFF.

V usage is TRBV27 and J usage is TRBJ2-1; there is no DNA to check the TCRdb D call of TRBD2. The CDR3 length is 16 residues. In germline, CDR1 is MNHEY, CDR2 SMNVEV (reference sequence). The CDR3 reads CASSPTGLAGYNEQFF.

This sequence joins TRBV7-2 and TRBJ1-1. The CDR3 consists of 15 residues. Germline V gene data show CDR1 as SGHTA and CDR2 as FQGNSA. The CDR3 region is CASSPPRDLNTEAFF. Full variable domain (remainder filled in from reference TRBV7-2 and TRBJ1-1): GAGVSQSPSNKVTEKGKDVELRCDPISGHTALYWYRQSLGQGLEFLIYFQGNSAPDKSGLPSDRFSAERTGGSVSTLTIQRTQQEDSAVYLCASSPPRDLNTEAFFGQGTRLTVV.

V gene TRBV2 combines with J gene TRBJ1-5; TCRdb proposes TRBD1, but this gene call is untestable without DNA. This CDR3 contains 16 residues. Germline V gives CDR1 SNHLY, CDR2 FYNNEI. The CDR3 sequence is CASSAPEGVPNQPQHF.

The CDR3 spells CASSNTGAPNTEAFF. The V call is TRBV5-1, the J call TRBJ1-1; TCRdb lists TRBD1, though no DNA is available to test this call. Looked up from germline, CDR1 is SGHRS and CDR2 is YFSETQ. The CDR3 totals 15 residues.

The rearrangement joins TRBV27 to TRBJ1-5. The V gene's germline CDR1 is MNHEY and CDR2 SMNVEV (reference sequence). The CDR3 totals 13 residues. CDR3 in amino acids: CDSSLRGNQPQHF.

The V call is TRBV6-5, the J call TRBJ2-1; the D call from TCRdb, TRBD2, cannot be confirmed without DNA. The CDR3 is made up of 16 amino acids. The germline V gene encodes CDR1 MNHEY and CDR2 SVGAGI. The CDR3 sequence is CASSYSTGTSINEQFF.

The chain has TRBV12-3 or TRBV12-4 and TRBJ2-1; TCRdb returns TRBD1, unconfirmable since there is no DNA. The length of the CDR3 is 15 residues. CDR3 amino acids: CASSFPGRPTSEQFF.